This entry lists 8 T cell receptor beta chains sequenced from one sample in a study of siplizumab effects on memory and regulatory T cells. The method was immunoSEQ multiplex PCR; TCRdb's version includes in-frame clones alone and lacks a portion of them. The profile shows 92,000 or so clones, approximately 90% of them singletons. Source material: CD4+ T cells sorted from blood. The receptors were gathered from a human donor in good health.

The chain joins TRBV9 to TRBJ2-5, with 7 bases identical to TRBD2. The J call may be mistaken, given a closer DNA end match to TRBJ2-7. Germline V gene data show CDR1 as SGDLS and CDR2 as YYNGEE. This CDR3 has 13 amino acids. The CDR3 nucleotides are TGTGCCAGCAGCGTAGGCGGGAGTCACGAGCAGTACTTC. Encoded protein: CASSVGGSHEQYF.

For this clone: Distinct nucleotide sequences in the sample also encode this CDR3. J is TRBJ2-4 and V is TRBV7-2; 7 bases agree with TRBD2. Germline CDR1 reads SGHTA; CDR2 reads FQGNSA. The CDR3 extends over 15 amino acids. V shed 4 bases and J 9 bases; nucleotides not matched to a gene: 12. DNA of the CDR3: TGTGCCAGCAGCTATTGGGGTGGGAGGGCAGGCATTCAGTACTTC. The encoded protein is CASSYWGGRAGIQYF. Using reference TRBV7-2 and TRBJ2-4 for the parts outside the CDR3, the full variable domain is GAGVSQSPSNKVTEKGKDVELRCDPISGHTALYWYRQSLGQGLEFLIYFQGNSAPDKSGLPSDRFSAERTGGSVSTLTIQRTQQEDSAVYLCASSYWGGRAGIQYFGAGTRLSVL.

The chain has TRBV5-1 and TRBJ2-1, with 7 nucleotides matching TRBD1. The CDR3 runs 13 residues. Germline values: CDR1 SGHRS, CDR2 YFSETQ. Trimming removed 4 bases from V and 4 bases from J; junction bases left unmatched: 2. CDR3: CASSKGQYNEQFF. The CDR3 DNA follows: TGCGCCAGCAGCAAGGGACAGTACAATGAGCAGTTCTTC.

The rearrangement links TRBV6-1 to TRBJ1-5, with TRBD1 matching over 8 bases. V was clipped by 4 bases and J by 3 bases; unmatched bases: 5. In germline, CDR1 is MNHNS, CDR2 SASEGT. This CDR3 has 15 residues. CDR3 bases: TGTGCCAGCAGTGTCCGGACAGGGCTCAATCAGCCCCAGCATTTT. Its protein product is CASSVRTGLNQPQHF.

The chain carries TRBV7-3 and TRBJ2-2; a weak D match, TRBD2 (6 bases). Germline lookup yields CDR1 SGHTA and CDR2 FQGTGA. V lost 5 bases and J lost 6, with 13 bases in between. The CDR3 totals 14 residues. The CDR3 here is CASSRLGIAGELFF. DNA of the CDR3: TGTGCCAGCAGCCGACTAGGGATTGCCGGGGAGCTGTTTTTT. Based on the CDR3 plus reference TRBV7-3 and TRBJ2-2, the full variable domain is GAGVSQTPSNKVTEKGKYVELRCDPISGHTALYWYRQSLGQGPEFLIYFQGTGAADDSGLPNDRFFAVRPEGSVSTLKIQRTERGDSAVYLCASSRLGIAGELFFGEGSRLTVL.

The V gene is TRBV5-4, the J gene TRBJ2-1; 11 bases map to TRBD2. Trimming at V came to 0 bases and at J to 5 bases, leaving 7 bases not matched to a gene. The CDR3 totals 17 residues. CDR1 and CDR2 (germline): SGHNT, YYREEE (reference sequence). The CDR3, as DNA: TGTGCCAGCAGCTTGGCTCCCAGACTAGCGGGAAACAATGAGCAGTTCTTC. Residues: CASSLAPRLAGNNEQFF.

This chain links TRBV27 with TRBJ1-2; the D gene is possibly TRBD1 (5 bases). The length of the CDR3 is 14 residues. V shed 6 bases and J shed 4 bases, with 15 bases lying between them. Germline-derived CDR1 and CDR2 are MNHEY and SMNVEV (reference sequence). In DNA, the CDR3 is TGTGCCAGCAGCCGAGACAGAGACAGCTATGGCTACACCTTC. It encodes CASSRDRDSYGYTF.

The rearrangement uses TRBV6-5 and TRBJ2-7; TRBD1 matches 7 bases. The CDR3 is 15 residues long. Germline assignment: CDR1 MNHEY and CDR2 SVGAGI. After removal of 4 bases from V and 2 bases from J, the junction contained 8 bases not matched to a gene. The CDR3 DNA follows: TGTGCCAGCAGTTCACACCAGGGGGAAACCTACGAGCAGTACTTC. Residues: CASSSHQGETYEQYF.